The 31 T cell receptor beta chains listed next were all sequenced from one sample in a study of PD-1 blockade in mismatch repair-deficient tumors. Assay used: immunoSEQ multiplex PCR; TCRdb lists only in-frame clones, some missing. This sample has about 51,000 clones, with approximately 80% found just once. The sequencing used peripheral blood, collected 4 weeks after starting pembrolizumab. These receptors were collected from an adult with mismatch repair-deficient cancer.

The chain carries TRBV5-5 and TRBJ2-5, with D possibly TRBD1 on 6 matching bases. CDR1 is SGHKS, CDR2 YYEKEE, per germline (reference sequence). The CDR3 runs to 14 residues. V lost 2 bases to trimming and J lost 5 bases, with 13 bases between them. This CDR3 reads CASSFVTGLETQYF. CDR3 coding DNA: TGTGCCAGCAGCTTCGTTACAGGGTTGGAGACCCAGTACTTC.

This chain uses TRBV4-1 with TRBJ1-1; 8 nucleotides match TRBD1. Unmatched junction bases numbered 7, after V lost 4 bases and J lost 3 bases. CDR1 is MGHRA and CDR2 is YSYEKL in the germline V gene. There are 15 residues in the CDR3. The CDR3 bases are TGCGCCAGCAGCCCTTCGACAGGGGTAGACACTGAAGCTTTCTTT. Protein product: CASSPSTGVDTEAFF.

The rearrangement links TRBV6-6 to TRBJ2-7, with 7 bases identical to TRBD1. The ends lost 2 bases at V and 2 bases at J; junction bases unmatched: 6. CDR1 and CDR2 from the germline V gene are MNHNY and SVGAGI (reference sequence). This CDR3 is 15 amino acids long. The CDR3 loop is CASSYHGTDPYEQYF. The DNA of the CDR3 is TGTGCCAGCAGTTACCATGGGACAGACCCCTACGAGCAGTACTTC.

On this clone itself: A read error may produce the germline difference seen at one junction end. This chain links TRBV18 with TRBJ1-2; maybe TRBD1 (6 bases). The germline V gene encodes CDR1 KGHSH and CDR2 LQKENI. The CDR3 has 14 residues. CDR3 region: CTSSPRGYSYGYTF. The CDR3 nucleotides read TGTACCAGCTCACCCAGGGGCTACAGCTATGGCTACACCTTC.

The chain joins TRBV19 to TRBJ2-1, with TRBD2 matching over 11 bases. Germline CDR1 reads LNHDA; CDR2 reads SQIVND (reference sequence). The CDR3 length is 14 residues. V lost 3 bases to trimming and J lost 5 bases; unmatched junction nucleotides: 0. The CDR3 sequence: CASSISGRDNEQFF. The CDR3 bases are TGTGCCAGTAGTATTAGCGGGAGGGACAATGAGCAGTTCTTC.

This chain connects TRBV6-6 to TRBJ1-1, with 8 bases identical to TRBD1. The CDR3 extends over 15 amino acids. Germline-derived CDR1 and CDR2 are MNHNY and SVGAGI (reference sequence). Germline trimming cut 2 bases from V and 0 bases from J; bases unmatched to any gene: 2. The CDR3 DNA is TGTGCCAGCAGTTACACGGACAGGGTGAACACTGAAGCTTTCTTT. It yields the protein CASSYTDRVNTEAFF.

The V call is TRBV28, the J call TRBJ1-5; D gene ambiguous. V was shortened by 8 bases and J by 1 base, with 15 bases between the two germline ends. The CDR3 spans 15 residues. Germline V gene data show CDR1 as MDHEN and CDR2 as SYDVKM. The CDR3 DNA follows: TGTGCCAGCCTTGAAGGCAGTTTGAGCAATCAGCCCCAGCATTTT. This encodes CASLEGSLSNQPQHF.

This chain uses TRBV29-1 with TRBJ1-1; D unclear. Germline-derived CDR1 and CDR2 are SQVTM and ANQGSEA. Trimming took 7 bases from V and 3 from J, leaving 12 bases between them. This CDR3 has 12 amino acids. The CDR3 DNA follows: TGCAGCGGTCGGTTTGGGGACACTGAAGCTTTCTTT. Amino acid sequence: CSGRFGDTEAFF.

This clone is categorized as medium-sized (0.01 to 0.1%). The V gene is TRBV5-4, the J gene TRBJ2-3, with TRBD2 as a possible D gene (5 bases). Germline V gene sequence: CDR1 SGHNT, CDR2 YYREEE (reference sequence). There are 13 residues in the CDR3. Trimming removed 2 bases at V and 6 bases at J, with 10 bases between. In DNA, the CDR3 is TGTGCCAGCAGCTTAACTAGTTGGGATACGCAGTATTTT. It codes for CASSLTSWDTQYF.

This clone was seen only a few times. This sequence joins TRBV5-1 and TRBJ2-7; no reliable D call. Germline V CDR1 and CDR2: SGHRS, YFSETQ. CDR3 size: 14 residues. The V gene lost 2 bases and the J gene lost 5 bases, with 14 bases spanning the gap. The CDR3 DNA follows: TGCGCCAGCAGCTTATTGGATAGTAGCCACGAGCAGTACTTC. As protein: CASSLLDSSHEQYF.

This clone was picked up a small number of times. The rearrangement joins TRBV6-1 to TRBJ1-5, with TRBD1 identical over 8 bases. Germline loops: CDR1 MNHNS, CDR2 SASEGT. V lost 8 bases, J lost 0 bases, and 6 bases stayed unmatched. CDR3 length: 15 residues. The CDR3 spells CASSGQGYSNQPQHF. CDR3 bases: TGTGCCAGCTCCGGACAGGGATATAGCAATCAGCCCCAGCATTTT.

CDR3 amino acids: CASSLFQGQVVTYGYTF. CDR3 nucleotide sequence: TGTGCCAGCAGCTTGTTCCAGGGGCAAGTGGTAACCTATGGCTACACCTTC. The V call is TRBV5-6, the J call TRBJ1-2; D possibly corresponds to TRBD1 (6 bases). With 1 base removed from V and 4 bases from J, the gap between germline ends came to 20 bases. CDR1 and CDR2 from the germline V gene are SGHDT and YYEEEE. The CDR3 is made up of 17 amino acids. Drawing the rest from reference TRBV5-6 and TRBJ1-2, the complete variable domain is DAGVTQSPTHLIKTRGQQVTLRCSPKSGHDTVSWYQQALGQGPQFIFQYYEEEERQRGNFPDRFSGHQFPNYSSELNVNALLLGDSALYLCASSLFQGQVVTYGYTFGSGTRLTVV.

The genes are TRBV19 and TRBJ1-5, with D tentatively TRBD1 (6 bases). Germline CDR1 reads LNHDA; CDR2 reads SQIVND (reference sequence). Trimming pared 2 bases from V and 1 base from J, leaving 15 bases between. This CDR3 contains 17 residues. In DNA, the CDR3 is TGTGCCAGTAGTATAAGAGGACAGAAGTGGAGCAATCAGCCCCAGCATTTT. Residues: CASSIRGQKWSNQPQHF.

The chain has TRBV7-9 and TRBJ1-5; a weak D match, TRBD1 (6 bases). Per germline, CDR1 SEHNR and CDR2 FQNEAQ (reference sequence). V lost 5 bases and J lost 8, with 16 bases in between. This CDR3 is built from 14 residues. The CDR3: CASSLRGGGEPQHF. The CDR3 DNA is TGTGCCAGCAGCCTTAGGGGGGGCGGTGAGCCCCAGCATTTT. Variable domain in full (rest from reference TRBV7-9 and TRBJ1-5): DTGVSQNPRHKITKRGQNVTFRCDPISEHNRLYWYRQTLGQGPEFLTYFQNEAQLEKSRLLSDRFSAERPKGSFSTLEIQRTEQGDSAMYLCASSLRGGGEPQHFGDGTRLSIL.

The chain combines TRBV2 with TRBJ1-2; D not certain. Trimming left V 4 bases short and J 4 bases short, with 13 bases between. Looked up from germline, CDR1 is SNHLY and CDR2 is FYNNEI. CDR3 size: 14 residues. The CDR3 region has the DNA TGTGCCAGCAGTGTTGCGAGGTCGGGCTATGGCTACACCTTC. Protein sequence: CASSVARSGYGYTF.

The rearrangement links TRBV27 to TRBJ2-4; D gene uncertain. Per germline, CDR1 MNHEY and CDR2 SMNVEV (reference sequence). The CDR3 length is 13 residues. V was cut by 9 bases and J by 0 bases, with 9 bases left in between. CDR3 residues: CASQTLAKNIQYF. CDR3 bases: TGTGCCAGTCAGACGCTAGCCAAAAACATTCAGTACTTC.

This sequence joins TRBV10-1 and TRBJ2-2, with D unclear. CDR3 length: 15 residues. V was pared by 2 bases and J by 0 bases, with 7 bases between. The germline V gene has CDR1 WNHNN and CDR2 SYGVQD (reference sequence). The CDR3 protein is CASSEDTANTGELFF. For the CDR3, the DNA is TGCGCCAGCAGTGAGGACACGGCGAACACCGGGGAGCTGTTTTTT.

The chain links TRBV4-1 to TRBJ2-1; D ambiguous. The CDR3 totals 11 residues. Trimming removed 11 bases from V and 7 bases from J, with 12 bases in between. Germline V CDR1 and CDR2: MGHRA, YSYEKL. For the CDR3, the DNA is TGCGCCTCGCTCGGAATGAATGAGCAGTTCTTC. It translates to CASLGMNEQFF.

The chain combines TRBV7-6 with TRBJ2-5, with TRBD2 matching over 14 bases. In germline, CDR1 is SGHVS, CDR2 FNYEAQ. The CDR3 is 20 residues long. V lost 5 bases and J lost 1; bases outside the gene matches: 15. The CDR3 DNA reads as TGTGCCAGCAGCCCCCCTTCACCTTGGGGGACTAGCGGGAGCCAAGAGACCCAGTACTTC. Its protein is CASSPPSPWGTSGSQETQYF.

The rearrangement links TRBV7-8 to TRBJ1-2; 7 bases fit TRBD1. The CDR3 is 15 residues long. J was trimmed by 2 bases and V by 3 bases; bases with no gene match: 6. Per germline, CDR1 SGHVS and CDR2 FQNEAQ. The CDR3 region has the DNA TGTGCCAGCAGCTTGATGGGACAGAAAAACTATGGCTACACCTTC. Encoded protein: CASSLMGQKNYGYTF.

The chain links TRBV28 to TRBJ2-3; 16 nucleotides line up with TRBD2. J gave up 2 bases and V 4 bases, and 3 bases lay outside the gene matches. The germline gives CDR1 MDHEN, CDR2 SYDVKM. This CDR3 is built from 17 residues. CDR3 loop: CASSSGLAGGDTDTQYF. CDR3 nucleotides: TGTGCCAGCAGTTCGGGACTAGCGGGAGGGGACACAGATACGCAGTATTTT.

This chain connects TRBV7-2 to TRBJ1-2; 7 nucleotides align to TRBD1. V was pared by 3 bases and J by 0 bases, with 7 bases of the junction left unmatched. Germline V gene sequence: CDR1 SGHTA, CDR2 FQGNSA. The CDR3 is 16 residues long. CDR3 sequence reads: CASSLTGLVTNYGYTF. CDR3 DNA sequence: TGTGCCAGCAGCTTGACAGGGCTCGTTACTAACTATGGCTACACCTTC. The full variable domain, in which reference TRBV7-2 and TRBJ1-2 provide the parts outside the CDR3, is GAGVSQSPSNKVTEKGKDVELRCDPISGHTALYWYRQSLGQGLEFLIYFQGNSAPDKSGLPSDRFSAERTGGSVSTLTIQRTQQEDSAVYLCASSLTGLVTNYGYTFGSGTRLTVV.

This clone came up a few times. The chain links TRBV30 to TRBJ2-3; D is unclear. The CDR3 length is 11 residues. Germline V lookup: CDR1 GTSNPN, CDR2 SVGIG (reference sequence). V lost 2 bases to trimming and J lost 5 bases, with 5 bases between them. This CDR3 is CAWSIGDTQYF. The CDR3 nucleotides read TGTGCCTGGAGTATTGGAGATACGCAGTATTTT.

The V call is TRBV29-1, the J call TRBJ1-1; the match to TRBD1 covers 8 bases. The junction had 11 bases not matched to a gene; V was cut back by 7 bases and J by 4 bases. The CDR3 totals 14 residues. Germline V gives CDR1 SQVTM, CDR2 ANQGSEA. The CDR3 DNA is TGCAGCGGAGTTAAATCAGGGGGCGTCACTGAAGCTTTCTTT. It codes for CSGVKSGGVTEAFF.

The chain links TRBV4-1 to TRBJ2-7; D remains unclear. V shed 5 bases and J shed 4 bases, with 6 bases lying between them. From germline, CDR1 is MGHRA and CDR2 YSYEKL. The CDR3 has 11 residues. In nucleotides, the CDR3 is TGCGCCAGCAGCAATAGGTACGAGCAGTACTTC. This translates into CASSNRYEQYF.

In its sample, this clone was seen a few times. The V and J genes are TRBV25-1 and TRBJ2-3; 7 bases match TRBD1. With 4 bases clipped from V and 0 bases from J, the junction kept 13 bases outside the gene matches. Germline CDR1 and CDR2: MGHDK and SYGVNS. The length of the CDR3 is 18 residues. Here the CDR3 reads CASSGPFGHRGSTDTQYF. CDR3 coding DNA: TGTGCCAGCAGTGGGCCCTTTGGGCACAGGGGTAGCACAGATACGCAGTATTTT.

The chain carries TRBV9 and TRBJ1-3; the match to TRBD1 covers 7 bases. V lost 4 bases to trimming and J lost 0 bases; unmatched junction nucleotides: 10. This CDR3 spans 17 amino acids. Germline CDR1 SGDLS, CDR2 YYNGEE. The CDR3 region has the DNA TGTGCCAGCAGCCCCGCGGGAGGGGGCTTCTCTGGAAACACCATATATTTT. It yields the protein CASSPAGGGFSGNTIYF.

The CDR3 region is CASSSDGTGGFYGYTF. CDR3 nucleotide sequence: TGCGCCAGCAGCTCCGATGGGACAGGGGGCTTCTATGGCTACACCTTC. V and J are TRBV5-1 and TRBJ1-2; TRBD1 matches at 12 bases. The germline gives CDR1 SGHRS, CDR2 YFSETQ. The V segment lost 3 bases and the J segment 4 bases; nucleotides outside the gene matches: 7. This CDR3 comprises 16 residues.

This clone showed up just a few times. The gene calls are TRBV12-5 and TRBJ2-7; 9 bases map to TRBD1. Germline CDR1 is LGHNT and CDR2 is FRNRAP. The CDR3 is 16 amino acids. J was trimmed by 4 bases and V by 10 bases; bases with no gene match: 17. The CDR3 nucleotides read TGTGCTACCTTATCGAAACAGGGGGCGAAGCCTTACGAGCAGTACTTC. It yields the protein CATLSKQGAKPYEQYF.

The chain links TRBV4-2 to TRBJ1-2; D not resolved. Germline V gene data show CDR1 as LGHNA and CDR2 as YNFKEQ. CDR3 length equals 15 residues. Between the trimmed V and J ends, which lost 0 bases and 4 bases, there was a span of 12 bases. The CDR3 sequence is CASSQDSGLSYGYTF. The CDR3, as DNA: TGTGCCAGCAGCCAAGATTCGGGCCTGAGCTATGGCTACACCTTC.

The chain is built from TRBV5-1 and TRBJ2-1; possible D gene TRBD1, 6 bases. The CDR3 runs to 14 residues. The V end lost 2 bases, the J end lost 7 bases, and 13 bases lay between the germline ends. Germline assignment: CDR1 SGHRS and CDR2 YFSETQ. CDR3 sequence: CASSLTLTGNEQFF. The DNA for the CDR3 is TGCGCCAGCAGCTTAACACTAACAGGGAATGAGCAGTTCTTC.